Shown below are 2 T cell receptor beta chains from a single sample sequenced in a study of T cell repertoires in aging, cancer and after chemotherapy. Rearranged V-D-J TRB sequences were amplified with a mixed TRB-A/B primer pool. In TCRdb, the multiplex PCR reads were re-called with MiXCR into one record per CDR3 protein. Found here are over 8,000 distinct CDR3 sequences, roughly 30% of them singletons; the top ten hold around 3.8%. TCR beta rearrangements were amplified from peripheral blood genomic DNA. The sample taken for sequencing was blood. Every receptor here comes from a human donor in good health.

The CDR3 region is CASSLAGIQPQHF. CDR3 nucleotides: TGTGCCAGCAGCTTGGCAGGGATTCAGCCCCAGCATTTT. The chain uses TRBV7-2 and TRBJ1-5, with a tentative D call TRBD1 (5 bases). Looked up from germline, CDR1 is SGHTA and CDR2 is FQGNSA. Trimming removed 3 bases at V and 6 bases at J, with 9 bases between. This CDR3 has 13 amino acids.

This clonotype was counted a few times. In nucleotides, the CDR3 is TGTGCCAGCAGCGAAGGGGCCGGGTTCGGCACCGGGGAGCTGTTTTTT. Amino acid sequence: CASSEGAGFGTGELFF. This chain uses TRBV7-2 with TRBJ2-2; D is possibly TRBD1 (5 bases). CDR3 length: 16 residues. V was pared by 5 bases and J by 4 bases, with 17 bases between. Germline V gene sequence: CDR1 SGHTA, CDR2 FQGNSA.